The next 26 T cell receptor beta chains were all read from a single sample in a study of blood T cell repertoires in COVID-19. Profiled with immunoSEQ multiplex PCR; TCRdb holds only in-frame clones, not every one. The sample records 250,000 or so clones, roughly 84% being singletons. The sample was PBMCs or T cells enriched from blood (not recorded which). The receptors shown here come from a woman in her forties or fifties who had been exposed to COVID-19.

The J gene is TRBJ2-7, the V gene TRBV6-1, with 7 bases aligning to TRBD1. V was pared by 2 bases and J by 5 bases, with 3 bases of the junction left unmatched. Germline lookup yields CDR1 MNHNS and CDR2 SASEGT. This CDR3 contains 13 residues. The CDR3, as DNA: TGTGCCAGCAGTGAAACCGACAGGGACGAGCAGTACTTC. Protein product: CASSETDRDEQYF.

This sequence joins TRBV7-9 and TRBJ2-1; TRBD1 agrees at 7 bases. Germline CDR1 reads SEHNR; CDR2 reads FQNEAQ (reference sequence). After removal of 5 bases from V and 2 bases from J, the junction contained 6 bases not matched to a gene. CDR3 length: 15 amino acids. CDR3 loop: CASSHRGDTYNEQFF. The CDR3, as DNA: TGTGCCAGCAGCCACAGGGGAGACACCTACAATGAGCAGTTCTTC.

V is TRBV6-5 and J is TRBJ1-1, with D possibly TRBD1 on 5 matching bases. Trimming took off 5 bases at V and 0 bases at J, with 13 bases between the two ends. The CDR3 covers 15 residues. The germline V gene has CDR1 MNHEY and CDR2 SVGAGI. DNA of the CDR3: TGTGCCAGCAGTAGCCCCAAGGGGCTGAACACTGAAGCTTTCTTT. As protein: CASSSPKGLNTEAFF.

This clone was counted once. V is TRBV19 and J is TRBJ2-3; 8 positions agree with TRBD1. CDR1 is LNHDA, CDR2 SQIVND, per germline (reference sequence). Trimming at V came to 11 bases and at J to 3 bases, leaving 7 bases not matched to a gene. The CDR3 is 13 amino acids. The CDR3 spells CAVAQGATDTQYF. The CDR3 bases are TGTGCCGTGGCGCAGGGGGCAACAGATACGCAGTATTTT.

The gene calls are TRBV28 and TRBJ1-2, with TRBD1 matching over 7 bases. The CDR3 has 14 residues. The germline CDR1 and CDR2 sequences are MDHEN and SYDVKM. V was pared by 4 bases and J by 1 base, with 3 bases of the junction left unmatched. The CDR3 nucleotides are TGTGCCAGCAGTTCTTGGGACAGTAACTATGGCTACACCTTC. Translated, it gives CASSSWDSNYGYTF.

V usage is TRBV6-4 and J usage is TRBJ2-1; 7 bases match TRBD2. Trimming took 8 bases from V and 4 from J; bases not matched to a gene: 5. Germline V gene lookup returns CDR1 MRHNA and CDR2 SNTAGT. This CDR3 region has 13 residues. Written as DNA, the CDR3 is TGTGCCAGCGCCCCCGGGGGGTACAATGAGCAGTTCTTC. Translation gives CASAPGGYNEQFF.

The sample holds one count of this clone. This chain uses TRBV3-1 (or the pseudogene TRBV3-2) with TRBJ2-3, with 7 positions matching TRBD2. CDR3 length: 13 amino acids. V dropped 4 bases and J dropped 8; count of bases not matched to a gene: 6. Germline assignment: CDR1 LGHDT and CDR2 YNNKEL (reference sequence). The CDR3 region has the DNA TGTGCCAGCAGCCCCCGCCTAGCGGCTACGCAGTATTTT. It is translated as CASSPRLAATQYF.

The chain recombines TRBV28 with TRBJ1-2; TRBD1 matches 8 bases. This CDR3 has 16 amino acids. The V segment lost 3 bases and the J segment 0 bases; nucleotides outside the gene matches: 6. The germline V gene encodes CDR1 MDHEN and CDR2 SYDVKM. The CDR3 here is CASSFAGTGTNYGYTF. The CDR3 nucleotides are TGTGCCAGCAGTTTTGCCGGGACAGGCACTAACTATGGCTACACCTTC.

With respect to this clone: Other DNA sequences of this sample code for an identical CDR3. This chain connects TRBV9 to TRBJ2-5; TRBD2 aligns across 9 bases. The V and J ends lost 0 bases and 5 bases, in that order; junction bases with no gene match: 5. Germline V CDR1 and CDR2: SGDLS, YYNGEE. The CDR3 has 15 amino acids. Here the CDR3 DNA reads TGTGCCAGCAGCGTAGCTGGAAGCGGGGGGGAGACCCAGTACTTC. Protein sequence: CASSVAGSGGETQYF.

The chain uses TRBV9 and TRBJ2-7; TRBD1 matches at 9 bases. The CDR3 is 15 amino acids. With V trimmed by 5 bases and J by 2 bases, 8 bases remained unmatched. Germline-derived CDR1 and CDR2 are SGDLS and YYNGEE. In DNA form, the CDR3 reads TGTGCCAGCAGTCCAACCGGGACAGGGACCTACGAGCAGTACTTC. Amino acid sequence: CASSPTGTGTYEQYF. Supplemented by reference TRBV9 and TRBJ2-7, the full variable domain reads DSGVTQTPKHLITATGQRVTLRCSPRSGDLSVYWYQQSLDQGLQFLIQYYNGEERAKGNILERFSAQQFPDLHSELNLSSLELGDSALYFCASSPTGTGTYEQYFGPGTRLTVT.

The gene calls are TRBV5-4 and TRBJ1-2, with 8 bases matching TRBD1. Germline V gene sequence: CDR1 SGHNT, CDR2 YYREEE (reference sequence). The CDR3 extends over 16 amino acids. The J segment lost 5 bases and the V segment lost 5 bases, leaving 14 bases of the junction unmatched. CDR3 DNA: TGTGCCAGCAGTTGGACAGGGAGGGACCTCGGGTATGGCTACACCTTC. It encodes CASSWTGRDLGYGYTF. The entire variable domain, with the rest obtained from reference TRBV5-4 and TRBJ1-2, is as follows: ETGVTQSPTHLIKTRGQQVTLRCSSQSGHNTVSWYQQALGQGPQFIFQYYREEENGRGNFPPRFSGLQFPNYSSELNVNALELDDSALYLCASSWTGRDLGYGYTFGSGTRLTVV.

This clone was seen ten or more times. This sequence joins TRBV9 and TRBJ1-6; possible D gene TRBD1, 5 bases. Germline-derived CDR1 and CDR2 are SGDLS and YYNGEE. There are 17 residues in the CDR3. V was clipped by 3 bases and J by 10 bases, with 23 bases between them. CDR3 in DNA: TGTGCCAGCAGCGACTCCACAAGAGGAGGGAGGGACTCACCCCTCCACTTT. This gives the protein CASSDSTRGGRDSPLHF. The variable domain in full, completed from reference TRBV9 and TRBJ1-6, reads DSGVTQTPKHLITATGQRVTLRCSPRSGDLSVYWYQQSLDQGLQFLIQYYNGEERAKGNILERFSAQQFPDLHSELNLSSLELGDSALYFCASSDSTRGGRDSPLHFGNGTRLTVT.

This chain connects TRBV5-4 to TRBJ2-2; perhaps TRBD1 as D (5 bases). This CDR3 has 15 residues. Trimming left V 0 bases short and J 2 bases short, with 8 bases between. Germline V lookup: CDR1 SGHNT, CDR2 YYREEE (reference sequence). The CDR3 region is CASSLGWGNTGELFF. DNA for the CDR3: TGTGCCAGCAGCTTGGGGTGGGGCAACACCGGGGAGCTGTTTTTT. Full variable domain (missing parts from reference TRBV5-4 and TRBJ2-2): ETGVTQSPTHLIKTRGQQVTLRCSSQSGHNTVSWYQQALGQGPQFIFQYYREEENGRGNFPPRFSGLQFPNYSSELNVNALELDDSALYLCASSLGWGNTGELFFGEGSRLTVL.

J is TRBJ1-1 and V is TRBV11-3; D is undetermined. The CDR3 spans 13 residues. Between the trimmed V and J ends, which lost 1 base and 6 bases, there was a span of 9 bases. CDR1 SGHNT and CDR2 YENEEA come from the germline V gene. The CDR3 sequence is CASSLGHRSEAFF. CDR3 in DNA: TGTGCCAGCAGCTTAGGACACCGGTCTGAAGCTTTCTTT. Drawing the rest from reference TRBV11-3 and TRBJ1-1, the complete variable domain is EAGVVQSPRYKIIEKKQPVAFWCNPISGHNTLYWYLQNLGQGPELLIRYENEEAVDDSQLPKDRFSAERLKGVDSTLKIQPAELGDSAVYLCASSLGHRSEAFFGQGTRLTVV.

This clone was observed once. The chain recombines TRBV11-2 with TRBJ1-4; 9 positions agree with TRBD1. Germline lookup yields CDR1 SGHAT and CDR2 FQNNGV. The CDR3 sequence is 14 residues long. The V and J ends lost 3 bases and 5 bases, in that order; junction bases with no gene match: 1. CDR3 in amino acids: CASSFGTGNEKLFF. The CDR3 DNA reads TGTGCCAGCAGCTTCGGGACAGGGAATGAAAAACTGTTTTTT.

This clone was detected only a few times. The same CDR3 is also encoded by other DNA sequences in this sample. The rearrangement uses TRBV12-3 or TRBV12-4 and TRBJ1-2, with unresolved D. V lost 2 bases, J lost 5 bases, and 9 bases lay in between. The CDR3 is made up of 13 amino acids. The CDR3 DNA is TGTGCCAGCAGTTTAAGAGCAAATTATGGCTACACCTTC. The encoded protein is CASSLRANYGYTF.

The chain has TRBV6-6 and TRBJ1-5, with unresolved D. V was cut by 8 bases and J by 6 bases, with 8 bases left in between. Per germline, CDR1 MNHNY and CDR2 SVGAGI (reference sequence). The CDR3 totals 11 residues. CDR3 amino acids: CASGEGQPQHF. CDR3 nucleotides: TGTGCCAGCGGTGAGGGTCAGCCCCAGCATTTT.

This rearrangement joins TRBV7-9 to TRBJ1-6; possible D gene TRBD1, 6 bases. The CDR3 runs 13 residues. V lost 1 base to trimming and J lost 9 bases, with 7 bases between them. CDR1 SEHNR and CDR2 FQNEAQ come from the germline V gene (reference sequence). In DNA form, the CDR3 reads TGTGCCAGCAGCTTAGAGGGGGTTTCACCCCTCCACTTT. Its protein product is CASSLEGVSPLHF.

The chain has TRBV6-5 and TRBJ1-1; D gene uncertain. CDR1 and CDR2 from the germline V gene are MNHEY and SVGAGI. The ends were cut back, 7 bases at V and 5 bases at J, with 14 bases in the middle. This CDR3 is 13 amino acids long. The DNA for the CDR3 is TGTGCCAGCACTATAACGGTCGGGACTGAAGCTTTCTTT. It encodes CASTITVGTEAFF.

CDR3 protein: CASTGRGYPTNEKLFF. The CDR3 DNA reads TGTGCCAGCACCGGCCGGGGGTATCCCACTAATGAAAAACTGTTTTTT. This chain connects TRBV19 to TRBJ1-4; tentatively, D is TRBD1 (5 bases). Germline V gene data show CDR1 as LNHDA and CDR2 as SQIVND (reference sequence). The CDR3 is 16 amino acids. Deletions cut 9 bases from V and 2 bases from J, with 19 bases between.

The chain links TRBV19 to TRBJ1-5; the match to TRBD1 covers 11 bases. Per the germline V gene, CDR1 is LNHDA and CDR2 is SQIVND (reference sequence). The CDR3 spans 14 residues. After removal of 7 bases from V and 4 bases from J, the junction contained 3 bases not matched to a gene. CDR3 nucleotide sequence: TGTGCCAGTAAGGACAGGGGGCAGAATCAGCCCCAGCATTTT. This codes for CASKDRGQNQPQHF.

The gene calls are TRBV19 and TRBJ1-6, with D tentatively TRBD1 (6 bases). V lost 4 bases and J lost 10, with 14 bases in between. This CDR3 comprises 14 residues. Germline loops: CDR1 LNHDA, CDR2 SQIVND (reference sequence). The chain's CDR3 is CASSRRGGKSPLHF. CDR3 bases: TGTGCCAGTAGTAGAAGAGGGGGTAAGTCACCCCTCCACTTT.

The chain employs TRBV5-6 and TRBJ2-7; 13 bases fit TRBD2. The junction had 12 bases not matched to a gene; V was cut back by 4 bases and J by 2 bases. The CDR3 is made up of 18 amino acids. CDR1 is SGHDT and CDR2 is YYEEEE in the germline V gene. CDR3 nucleotide sequence: TGTGCCAGCAGCCCGGGTGGGACTAGCGGGGCTTATGCCTACGAGCAGTACTTC. Encoded protein: CASSPGGTSGAYAYEQYF.

The chain has TRBV3-1 (or the pseudogene TRBV3-2) and TRBJ1-4, with D maybe TRBD1 (6 bases). V lost 2 bases and J lost 7, with 14 bases in between. The CDR3 is 15 amino acids. In germline, CDR1 is LGHDT, CDR2 YNNKEL (reference sequence). The CDR3 DNA reads as TGTGCCAGCAGCCAACATACAGGGAAGGTTGAAAAACTGTTTTTT. It yields the protein CASSQHTGKVEKLFF.

V is TRBV11-2 and J is TRBJ1-1, with 7 nucleotides matching TRBD1. V was clipped by 5 bases and J by 2 bases; unmatched bases: 8. The CDR3 runs to 15 residues. Germline V CDR1 and CDR2: SGHAT, FQNNGV. The CDR3 spells CASSPRGQPNTEAFF. The CDR3 coding sequence is TGTGCCAGCAGCCCCCGGGGACAGCCCAACACTGAAGCTTTCTTT.

The CDR3 sequence is CAISVAGQGGSPLHF. The CDR3 DNA reads as TGTGCCATCAGTGTCGCTGGACAGGGAGGATCACCCCTCCACTTT. The genes are TRBV10-3 and TRBJ1-6; 8 bases are a match to TRBD1. Germline values: CDR1 ENHRY, CDR2 SYGVKD. The J segment lost 10 bases and the V segment lost 4 bases, leaving 9 bases of the junction unmatched. This CDR3 spans 15 amino acids.